A single T cell receptor (beta chain) is shown here with its context. This clonotype was observed a few times. Which antigen it targets is not known. One base away there is no much larger clone; base qualities are not given. The library relied on 5' RACE. Sequencer: Illumina HiSeq 2000. A universal primer binding site was introduced by template switching, and a unique molecular identifier was present in the final cDNA, enabling accurate counting of TCR cDNA molecules. First-strand cDNA for TCR alpha and beta chains was synthesized from specific primers in the conserved constant-segment region. To control for contamination, each cDNA library was double barcoded with a SMART-Mk sample barcode plus Illumina barcodes. TruSeq adapter sequences, together with Illumina sample barcodes, were added in two successive PCR steps. The TCR alpha and beta cDNA libraries were sequenced on the Illumina HiSeq platform using custom primers. Regarding the original processing steps: MiGEC processed the raw reads to extract unique molecular identifiers, while MiXCR was used to determine the CDR3 positions. Recombination models were inferred per individual with the repgenHMM and IGoR tools using an EM algorithm. Shared clonotype analysis was performed with the tcR package in R, normalizing sharing by the product of cloneset sizes. To study raw recombination without the effects of thymic and clonal selection, out-of-frame nonproductive sequences were analyzed. TCRdb reworked the public reads: Q25 trimming with fastp, MiXCR clone assembly, productive beta chains retained. Rows with a matching CDR3 protein are joined into one entry that keeps the most common DNA and genes. TCRdb, not the authors, supplied the V and J calls. The sample table holds 700,000 to 950,000 distinct CDR3 sequences, of which roughly an eighth were seen once. The ten largest clones take up 1.5% to 2% of the sample.

The data are from a study of identical twins (dated by TCRdb to 2016 to 2017). Concerning the study at large: The study deep-sequenced TCR alpha and beta repertoires from monozygotic twins, unrelated adults of various ages and cord blood to test whether fetal clonotypes persist. To rule out contamination, the twin experiments were replicated at different times with different library preparation protocols.

Summary of the overall study and its limitations: Compared with coincidental sharing between unrelated individuals, an excess of low generation-probability sequences was observed among out-of-frame TCR alpha sequences shared between twins. Invariant T cells such as MAIT and iNKT could partly confound zero-insertion analyses, though diverse VJ usage argued against this for most clonotypes. A weaker excess of twin sharing was found in beta out-of-frame sequences because the signal-to-noise ratio was lowered by fewer shared sequences. In monozygotic twins, recombination models systematically underestimated out-of-frame TCR alpha sharing, but the models matched the sharing seen between unrelated individuals. Abundant cord blood beta clonotypes carried fewer insertions; young adult naive repertoires showed a weaker similar trend, while memory repertoires showed none. Conclusions relied on cross-sectional statistical analysis, since the same donors could not be followed over many years.

All donors were healthy Caucasians. The twin cohort consisted of three pairs of female monozygotic twins, all aged roughly 18 to 29 years. The RNA used for TCR libraries was isolated from peripheral blood mononuclear cells. Including cysteine and phenylalanine, the CDR3 has 19 amino acids. Kept here is only the CDR3 DNA, which spans 57 bases and is read in frame from base 1. The same specimen was also included in a second study, on yellow fever vaccine responses in identical twins. The second study also describes: According to the authors, in identical twins the way T cells responded to vaccination appeared partly convergent and partly personalized. Focusing on identical twins, the study followed the T cell clones that responded to the vaccine, and did so with precision.

The receptor was isolated from a young woman in good health. The sequence joins TRBV12-1 to TRBJ1-5; no check of the table's D call, TRBD1, against the DNA was made. TRBV12-1 has pseudogene status. Input material: PBMCs. At the DNA level, the sequence is TGTGCCAGCAGCTTTGCAGGACAGCCTCCTTCCCTGTACAATCAGCCCCAGCATTTT. This is translated as CASSFAGQPPSLYNQPQHF.